These 3 T cell receptor beta chains share one sample of origin, sequenced in a study of CD8+CD57+ T cells in acquired aplastic anemia. Sequencing involved patients with CD8+CD57+ cell expansion previously shown by flow cytometry. TCR beta VDJ and CDR3 profiling used genomic DNA as template. TCRdb reprocessed the reads with MiXCR, giving one entry per CDR3 protein. Here the sample spans approximately 130,000 distinct CDR3 sequences, 40% being singletons. Sequencing was done on a sample of sorted CD4+, CD8+, or CD8+CD57+ T cells (not recorded which) from PBMCs. These TCRs come from a human donor with aplastic anemia.

Points on this clonotype: This CDR3 fails to terminate in the conserved phenylalanine or tryptophan, so it likely reflects a read error. The DNA is omitted, as the CDR3 cannot be located on it reliably, and the CDR3 follows TCRdb's listing. This sequence joins TRBV7-9 and TRBJ2-5. CDR1 SEHNR and CDR2 FQNEAQ come from the germline V gene (reference sequence). The CDR3 numbers 8 amino acids, ends counted. This CDR3 reads CASSLKGL.

The chain links TRBV20-1 to TRBJ2-7; no reliable D call. The germline CDR1 and CDR2 sequences are DFQATT and SNEGSKA (reference sequence). The V and J ends lost 0 bases and 3 bases respectively, with 9 bases between them. The CDR3 sequence is 13 residues long. The CDR3 nucleotides read TGCAGTGCTAGAGATCTAGTCCTCTACGAGCAGTACTTC. Its translation is CSARDLVLYEQYF.

This chain joins TRBV7-2 and TRBJ2-7; TRBD2 matches at 9 bases. CDR3 size: 16 residues. With V trimmed by 0 bases and J by 2 bases, 5 bases remained unmatched. Per the germline V gene, CDR1 is SGHTA and CDR2 is FQGNSA. The CDR3 DNA is TGTGCCAGCAGCTTAGCGGGGAGCGGGGGGACCTACGAGCAGTACTTC. Translated: CASSLAGSGGTYEQYF.